This T cell receptor beta chain derives from a study of control samples from healthy donors and cancer patients. With 4 bases removed from V and 4 bases from J, the gap between germline ends came to 11 bases. Germline V gene lookup returns CDR1 SGHNT and CDR2 YYREEE (reference sequence). The CDR3 is 13 amino acids. The repertoire was sequenced with immunoSEQ multiplex PCR; TCRdb's copy has only in-frame clones and lacks some. In the table there are some 20,000 clones, approximately 78% of which are singletons. This TCR derives from a man at least 80 years old with head and neck cancer. The rearrangement links TRBV5-4 to TRBJ1-1, with a weak D call TRBD1 (5 bases). The sample consisted of PBMCs. In DNA, the CDR3 is TGTGCCAGCAGCCCGGCCGGGGGCACTGAAGCTTTCTTT. Translated: CASSPAGGTEAFF.